This is a list of T cell receptor beta chains from one sample in a study of blood T cell repertoires in COVID-19. The data were produced by immunoSEQ multiplex PCR, yet TCRdb's version contains in-frame clones alone and is incomplete. Of some 400,000 clones in the sample, 85% to 90% were seen once. Sequenced sample: PBMCs or T cells enriched from blood (not recorded which). Receptor source: a man younger than 45 who had recovered from COVID-19. Both conserved end residues are part of each CDR3. A D gene is named only where the DNA matches it firmly. Rows give clone size only sometimes, using once, few, many, or a class for an expanded clone.

D gene: -; clone size: -; V gene: TRBV18; J gene: TRBJ1-1; CDR3 length: 16; CDR3 DNA: TGTGCCAGCTCACCACATGGGCCCGGGGGAGGCACTGAAGCTTTCTTT; CDR3 protein: CASSPHGPGGGTEAFF
D gene: TRBD2; clone size: -; V gene: TRBV7-9; J gene: TRBJ2-1; CDR3 length: 17; CDR3 DNA: TGTGCCAGCAGCTTAAGGGGGTTTAGCGGGAGAGATAGTGAGCAGTTCTTC; CDR3 protein: CASSLRGFSGRDSEQFF
D gene: -; clone size: -; V gene: TRBV15; J gene: TRBJ1-5; CDR3 length: 16; CDR3 DNA: TGTGCCACCAGCCCAGGAACATGGGACAACGAATATTCCCAGCATTTT; CDR3 protein: CATSPGTWDNEYSQHF
D gene: TRBD2; clone size: -; V gene: TRBV5-1; J gene: TRBJ2-5; CDR3 length: 17; CDR3 DNA: TGCGCCAGCAGCTTGCGTAGACTAACGGGAGGGGGAGAGACCCAGTACTTC; CDR3 protein: CASSLRRLTGGGETQYF
D gene: -; clone size: -; V gene: TRBV5-1; J gene: TRBJ2-2; CDR3 length: 15; CDR3 DNA: TGCGCCAGCATGGGAGGAGCGGCGAACACCGGGGAGCTGTTTTTT; CDR3 protein: CASMGGAANTGELFF
D gene: -; clone size: -; V gene: TRBV18; J gene: TRBJ1-5; CDR3 length: 12; CDR3 DNA: TGTGCCAGCTCACGGCCGTTAGGGGCCCAGCATTTT; CDR3 protein: CASSRPLGAQHF
D gene: TRBD2; clone size: -; V gene: TRBV28; J gene: TRBJ2-1; CDR3 length: 17; CDR3 DNA: TGTGCCAGCAGTCCCCAACGCGGGAGAATAGACTACAATGAGCAGTTCTTC; CDR3 protein: CASSPQRGRIDYNEQFF
D gene: TRBD1; clone size: few; V gene: TRBV4-1; J gene: TRBJ1-1; CDR3 length: 17; CDR3 DNA: TGCGCCAGCAGCCAAGTCCCGGGACAGGGGGCAAGCACTGAAGCTTTCTTT; CDR3 protein: CASSQVPGQGASTEAFF
D gene: -; clone size: -; V gene: TRBV27; J gene: TRBJ1-1; CDR3 length: 13; CDR3 DNA: TGTGCCAGCAGGCCAATCCGGGACTCTGAAGCTTTCTTT; CDR3 protein: CASRPIRDSEAFF
D gene: TRBD1; clone size: -; V gene: TRBV7-9; J gene: TRBJ1-1; CDR3 length: 16; CDR3 DNA: TGTGCCAGCAGCTCACACAGGGGCTACATGAACACTGAAGCTTTCTTT; CDR3 protein: CASSSHRGYMNTEAFF
D gene: TRBD1; clone size: -; V gene: TRBV28; J gene: TRBJ1-2; CDR3 length: 14; CDR3 DNA: TGTGCCAGCAGATCGGACCAGGGGGACTATGGCTACACCTTC; CDR3 protein: CASRSDQGDYGYTF
D gene: TRBD1; clone size: -; V gene: TRBV3-1/TRBV3-2; J gene: TRBJ2-7; CDR3 length: 17; CDR3 DNA: TGTGCCAGCAGCTCGAACCCCCGGGACAGGGAAATTTACGAGCAGTACTTC; CDR3 protein: CASSSNPRDREIYEQYF
D gene: TRBD1; clone size: once; V gene: TRBV18; J gene: TRBJ2-7; CDR3 length: 14; CDR3 DNA: TGTGCCAGCTCACCCGGGGACAGGCGATACGAGCAGTACTTC; CDR3 protein: CASSPGDRRYEQYF
D gene: -; clone size: -; V gene: TRBV19; J gene: TRBJ1-4; CDR3 length: 14; CDR3 DNA: TGTGCCAGTAGGAGGAGGGAAACTAATGAAAAACTGTTTTTT; CDR3 protein: CASRRRETNEKLFF
D gene: TRBD2; clone size: few; V gene: TRBV5-1; J gene: TRBJ2-2; CDR3 length: 18; CDR3 DNA: TGCGCCAGCAGCTTGAGTCTAGCGGGAGGGCCCAACACCGGGGAGCTGTTTTTT; CDR3 protein: CASSLSLAGGPNTGELFF
D gene: TRBD1; clone size: -; V gene: TRBV9; J gene: TRBJ2-7; CDR3 length: 14; CDR3 DNA: TGTGCCAGCAGCCCCGGGACAGACCCCTACGAGCAGTACTTC; CDR3 protein: CASSPGTDPYEQYF
D gene: -; clone size: -; V gene: TRBV4-1; J gene: TRBJ2-1; CDR3 length: 12; CDR3 DNA: TGCGCCAGCAGCCAAGCGGAGAATGAGCAGTTCTTC; CDR3 protein: CASSQAENEQFF
D gene: -; clone size: -; V gene: TRBV28; J gene: TRBJ2-1; CDR3 length: 13; CDR3 DNA: TGTGCCAGCAGTCTCGGGATATACAATGAGCAGTTCTTC; CDR3 protein: CASSLGIYNEQFF
D gene: -; clone size: few; V gene: TRBV6-5; J gene: TRBJ2-7; CDR3 length: 13; CDR3 DNA: TGTGCCAGCAGTTACTCGAAGGGGCACGAGCAGTACTTC; CDR3 protein: CASSYSKGHEQYF
D gene: -; clone size: -; V gene: TRBV27; J gene: TRBJ1-1; CDR3 length: 16; CDR3 DNA: TGTGCCAGCAGTTTAAGCGGTCCGGTACCGAACACTGAAGCTTTCTTT; CDR3 protein: CASSLSGPVPNTEAFF
D gene: TRBD2; clone size: once; V gene: TRBV7-9; J gene: TRBJ2-3; CDR3 length: 16; CDR3 DNA: TGTGCCAGCAGCTTTGGAGGGACTAGCGGGAGTGATACGCAGTATTTT; CDR3 protein: CASSFGGTSGSDTQYF
D gene: -; clone size: -; V gene: TRBV18; J gene: TRBJ1-6; CDR3 length: 12; CDR3 DNA: TGTGCCAGCTCACGACAGAATTCACCCCTCCACTTT; CDR3 protein: CASSRQNSPLHF
D gene: -; clone size: once; V gene: TRBV12-3/TRBV12-4; J gene: TRBJ2-5; CDR3 length: 13; CDR3 DNA: TGTGCCAGCAGAGACACTAGAAGCGAGACCCAGTACTTC; CDR3 protein: CASRDTRSETQYF
D gene: TRBD2; clone size: once; V gene: TRBV5-1; J gene: TRBJ2-7; CDR3 length: 14; CDR3 DNA: TGCGCCAGCAGCCCCCTAGGGAGGGACTACGAGCAGTACTTC; CDR3 protein: CASSPLGRDYEQYF
D gene: -; clone size: once; V gene: TRBV10-3; J gene: TRBJ2-5; CDR3 length: 13; CDR3 DNA: TGTGCCACCACTCCCGGGGTTCAAGAGACCCAGTACTTC; CDR3 protein: CATTPGVQETQYF
D gene: -; clone size: few; V gene: TRBV4-1; J gene: TRBJ1-4; CDR3 length: 15; CDR3 DNA: TGCGCCAGCAGCCAAGTATGGGGAGGTGAGGAAAAACTGTTTTTT; CDR3 protein: CASSQVWGGEEKLFF
D gene: TRBD2; clone size: -; V gene: TRBV10-3; J gene: TRBJ2-7; CDR3 length: 16; CDR3 DNA: TGTGCCATCAGTGCCGGACTAGCGGGAGGGCCTGGTGAGCAGTACTTC; CDR3 protein: CAISAGLAGGPGEQYF
D gene: -; clone size: -; V gene: TRBV6-5; J gene: TRBJ2-4; CDR3 length: 14; CDR3 DNA: TGTGCCAGCAGCCTAGGGAGAGCCAAAAACATTCAGTACTTC; CDR3 protein: CASSLGRAKNIQYF
D gene: TRBD1; clone size: -; V gene: TRBV25-1; J gene: TRBJ1-5; CDR3 length: 16; CDR3 DNA: TGTGCCAGCAGTGGGCCTGACAGGGGCCCGCTTCAGCCCCAGCATTTT; CDR3 protein: CASSGPDRGPLQPQHF
D gene: TRBD1; clone size: -; V gene: TRBV3-1/TRBV3-2; J gene: TRBJ2-7; CDR3 length: 17; CDR3 DNA: TGTGCCAGCAGCCAACCCTTGGATGGACAGGGGGCTTACGAGCAGTACTTC; CDR3 protein: CASSQPLDGQGAYEQYF
D gene: -; clone size: -; V gene: TRBV25-1; J gene: TRBJ2-1; CDR3 length: 12; CDR3 DNA: TGTGCCAGCGCCCCACTGTTTAATGAGCAGTTCTTC; CDR3 protein: CASAPLFNEQFF
D gene: TRBD1; clone size: -; V gene: TRBV30; J gene: TRBJ1-2; CDR3 length: 11; CDR3 DNA: TGTGCCTGGGACAGGGTAGTTGGCTACACCTTC; CDR3 protein: CAWDRVVGYTF